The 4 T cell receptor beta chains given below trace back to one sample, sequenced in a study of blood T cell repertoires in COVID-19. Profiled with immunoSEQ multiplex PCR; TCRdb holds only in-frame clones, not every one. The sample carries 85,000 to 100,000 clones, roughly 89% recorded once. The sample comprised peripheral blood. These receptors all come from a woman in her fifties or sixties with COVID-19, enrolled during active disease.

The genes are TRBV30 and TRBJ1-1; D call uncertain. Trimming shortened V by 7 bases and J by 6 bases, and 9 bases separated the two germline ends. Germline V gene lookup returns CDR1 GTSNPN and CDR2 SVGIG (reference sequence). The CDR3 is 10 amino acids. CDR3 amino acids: CAYERAEAFF. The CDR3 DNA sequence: TGTGCCTACGAACGGGCTGAAGCTTTCTTT.

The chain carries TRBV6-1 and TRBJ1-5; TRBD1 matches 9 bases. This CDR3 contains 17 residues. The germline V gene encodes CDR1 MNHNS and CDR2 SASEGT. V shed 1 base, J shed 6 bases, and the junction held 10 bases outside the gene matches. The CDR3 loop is CASSEVAQGAGVQPQHF. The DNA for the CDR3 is TGTGCCAGCAGTGAAGTGGCACAGGGGGCGGGTGTTCAGCCCCAGCATTTT.

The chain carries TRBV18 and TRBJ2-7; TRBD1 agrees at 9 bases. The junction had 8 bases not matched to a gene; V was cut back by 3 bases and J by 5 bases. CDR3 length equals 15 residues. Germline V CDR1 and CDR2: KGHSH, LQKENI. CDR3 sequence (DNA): TGTGCCAGCTCACCTGGGACAGGGAGGTCCCACGAGCAGTACTTC. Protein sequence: CASSPGTGRSHEQYF.

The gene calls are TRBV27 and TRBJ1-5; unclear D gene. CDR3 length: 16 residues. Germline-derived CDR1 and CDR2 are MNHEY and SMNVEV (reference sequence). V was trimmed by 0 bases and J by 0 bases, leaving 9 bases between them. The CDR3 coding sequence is TGTGCCAGCAGTTTATCTGGGAGATATAGCAATCAGCCCCAGCATTTT. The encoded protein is CASSLSGRYSNQPQHF.